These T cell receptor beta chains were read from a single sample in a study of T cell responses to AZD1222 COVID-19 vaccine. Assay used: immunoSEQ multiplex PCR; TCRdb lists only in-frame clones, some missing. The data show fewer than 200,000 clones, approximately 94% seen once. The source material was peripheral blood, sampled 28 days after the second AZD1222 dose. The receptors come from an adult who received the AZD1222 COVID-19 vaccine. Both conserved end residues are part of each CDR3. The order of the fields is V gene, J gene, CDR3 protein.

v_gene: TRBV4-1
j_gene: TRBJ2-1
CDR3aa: CASSPGLAGLISSYNEQFF

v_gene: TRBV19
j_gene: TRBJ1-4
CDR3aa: CASSMEETVGLTNEKLFF

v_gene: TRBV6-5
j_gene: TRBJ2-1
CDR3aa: CASSYSESGSLTEQFF

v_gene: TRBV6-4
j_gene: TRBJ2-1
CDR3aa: CASSRAPGDNEQFF

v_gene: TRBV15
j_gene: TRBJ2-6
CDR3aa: CATSRDQAGANVLTF

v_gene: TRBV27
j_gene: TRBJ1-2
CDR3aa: CASSSDRVYGYTF

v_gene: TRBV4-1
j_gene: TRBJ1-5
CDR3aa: CASSQDGDRKIYSNQPQHF

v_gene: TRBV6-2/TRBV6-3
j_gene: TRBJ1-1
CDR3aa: CASSPTPRNEAFF

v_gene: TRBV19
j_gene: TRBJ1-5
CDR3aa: CASSIGGFKGNQPQHF

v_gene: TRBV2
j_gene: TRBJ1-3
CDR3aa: CATAAGRNTIYF

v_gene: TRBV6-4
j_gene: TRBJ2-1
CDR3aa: CASSDSGSMSYNEQFF

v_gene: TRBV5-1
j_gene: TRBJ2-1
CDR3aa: CASSSSGSEQFF

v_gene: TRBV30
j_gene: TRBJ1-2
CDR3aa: CAWSVPWTAYGYTF

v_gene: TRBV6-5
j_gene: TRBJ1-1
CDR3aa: CASSRGNTEAFF

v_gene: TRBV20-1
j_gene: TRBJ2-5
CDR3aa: CSASKGDQETQYF

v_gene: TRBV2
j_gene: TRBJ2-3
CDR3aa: CASIYGGSTDTQYF

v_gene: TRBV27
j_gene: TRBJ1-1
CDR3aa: CASSDLGGNTEAFF

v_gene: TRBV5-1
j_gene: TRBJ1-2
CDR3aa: CASSQDRDGYTF

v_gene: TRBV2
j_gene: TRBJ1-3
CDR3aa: CASSERSSGNTIYF

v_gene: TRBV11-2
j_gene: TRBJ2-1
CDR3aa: CASSLTSGGFQFF

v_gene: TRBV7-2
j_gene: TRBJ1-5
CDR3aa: CASSLANRLNQPQHF

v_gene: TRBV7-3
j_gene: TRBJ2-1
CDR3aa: CASSVLLTGAYNEQFF

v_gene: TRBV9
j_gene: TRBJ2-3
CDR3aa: CASSVEGTDTQYF

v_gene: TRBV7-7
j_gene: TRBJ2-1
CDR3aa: CASSFAKGYGNEQFF

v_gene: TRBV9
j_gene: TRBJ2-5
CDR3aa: CASSPAGTKETQYF

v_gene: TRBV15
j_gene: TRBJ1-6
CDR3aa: CATSRDPGFSPLHF

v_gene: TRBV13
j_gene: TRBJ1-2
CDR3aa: CASTALGGSQPMGYTF

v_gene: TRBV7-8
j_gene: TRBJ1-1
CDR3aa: CASSLVRARSPEAFF

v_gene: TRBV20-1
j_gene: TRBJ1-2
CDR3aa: CSASSYGYTF

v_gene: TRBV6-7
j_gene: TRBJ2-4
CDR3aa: CASGLAKNIQYF

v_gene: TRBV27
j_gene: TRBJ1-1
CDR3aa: CASSKFTKPGQGGSGTEAFF

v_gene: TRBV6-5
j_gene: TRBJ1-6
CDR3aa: CASKGGSSPLHF

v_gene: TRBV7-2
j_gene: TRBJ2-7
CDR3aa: CASSPFGGGRYEQYF

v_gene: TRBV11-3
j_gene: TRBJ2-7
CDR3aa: CASSLGGKRMNTYEQYF

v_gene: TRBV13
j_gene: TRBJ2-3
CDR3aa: CASSTQGTSASNTQYF

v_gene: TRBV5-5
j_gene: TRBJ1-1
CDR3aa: CASSLAGGFEAFF

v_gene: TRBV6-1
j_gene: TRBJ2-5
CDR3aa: CASSDPGPQETQYF

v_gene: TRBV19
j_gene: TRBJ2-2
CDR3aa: CAAKLGGGSGELFF

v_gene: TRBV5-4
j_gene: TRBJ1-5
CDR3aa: CASSLQGRNQPQHF

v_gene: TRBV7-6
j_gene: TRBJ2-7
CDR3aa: CASSLVAEDSGYEQYF

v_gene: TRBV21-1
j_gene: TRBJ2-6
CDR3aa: CASSKDQGWVHGANVLTF

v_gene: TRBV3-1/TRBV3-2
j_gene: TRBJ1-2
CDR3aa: CASEPGQGIGYGYTF

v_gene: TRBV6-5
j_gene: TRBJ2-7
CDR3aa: CASSRDRVAYEQYF

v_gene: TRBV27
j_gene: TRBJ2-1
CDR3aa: CASSARTSGSAQFF

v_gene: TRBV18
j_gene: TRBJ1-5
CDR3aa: CASSLLGPPSGNQPQHF

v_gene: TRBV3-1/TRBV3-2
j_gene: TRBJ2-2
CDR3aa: CASNPSGTKADGGELFF

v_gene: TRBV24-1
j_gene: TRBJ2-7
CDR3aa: CATSDRGPPFEQYF

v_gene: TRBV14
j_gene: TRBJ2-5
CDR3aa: CASSQVGTGGYQETQYF

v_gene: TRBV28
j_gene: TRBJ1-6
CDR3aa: CASREGGRYPLHF

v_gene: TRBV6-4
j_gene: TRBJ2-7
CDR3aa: CASSDRTGADEQYF

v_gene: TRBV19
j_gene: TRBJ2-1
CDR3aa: CASNQGLYNEQFF

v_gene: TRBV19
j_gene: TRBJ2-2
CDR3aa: CASNSGGDNTGELFF

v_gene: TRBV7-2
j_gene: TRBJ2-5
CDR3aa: CASGYFRDPQETQYF